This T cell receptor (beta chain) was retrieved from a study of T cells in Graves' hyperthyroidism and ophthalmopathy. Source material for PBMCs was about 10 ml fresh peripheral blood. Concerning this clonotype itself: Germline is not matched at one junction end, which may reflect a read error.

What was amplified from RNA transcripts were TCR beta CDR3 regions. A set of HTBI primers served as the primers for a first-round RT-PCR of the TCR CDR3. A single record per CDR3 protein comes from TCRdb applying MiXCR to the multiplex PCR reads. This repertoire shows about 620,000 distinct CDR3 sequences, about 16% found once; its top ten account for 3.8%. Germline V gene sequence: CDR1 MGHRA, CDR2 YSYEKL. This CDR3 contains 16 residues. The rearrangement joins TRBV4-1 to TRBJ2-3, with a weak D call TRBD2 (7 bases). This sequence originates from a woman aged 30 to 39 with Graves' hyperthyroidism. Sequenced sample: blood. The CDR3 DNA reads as TGTGCCAGCAGCCAAGGGGGGGGTCTAAGCACAGATACGCAGTGTTTT. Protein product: CASSQGGGLSTDTQCF.